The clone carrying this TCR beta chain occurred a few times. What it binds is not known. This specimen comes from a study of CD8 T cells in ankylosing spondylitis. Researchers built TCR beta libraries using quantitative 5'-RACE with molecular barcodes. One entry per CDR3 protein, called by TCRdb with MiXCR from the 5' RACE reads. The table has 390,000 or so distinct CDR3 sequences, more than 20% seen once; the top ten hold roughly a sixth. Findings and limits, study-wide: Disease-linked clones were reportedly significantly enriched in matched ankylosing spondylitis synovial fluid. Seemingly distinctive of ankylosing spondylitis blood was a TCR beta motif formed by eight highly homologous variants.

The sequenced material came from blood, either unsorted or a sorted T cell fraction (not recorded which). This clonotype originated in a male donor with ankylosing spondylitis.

The chain's CDR3 is CASSPGLAALNEQFF. The DNA for the CDR3 is TGTGCCAGCTCACCCGGACTAGCGGCCCTCAATGAGCAGTTCTTC. The V and J genes are TRBV18 and TRBJ2-1, with TRBD2 identical over 10 bases. Germline lookup yields CDR1 KGHSH and CDR2 LQKENI. The CDR3 has 15 residues. The V gene end was trimmed by 3 bases and the J gene end by 6 bases; junction bases not matched to a gene: 5. Full variable domain (missing parts from reference TRBV18 and TRBJ2-1): NAGVMQNPRHLVRRRGQEARLRCSPMKGHSHVYWYRQLPEEGLKFMVYLQKENIIDESGMPKERFSAEFPKEGPSILRIQQVVRGDSAAYFCASSPGLAALNEQFFGPGTRLTVL.